This T cell receptor (beta chain) was identified in a study of post-analysis software for immune sequencing data. Background on the study: The cohort encompassed relapsing-remitting, secondary progressive and progressive-relapsing multiple sclerosis disease courses.

In regard to this clonotype: Its antigen remains unknown.

Deletions cut 6 bases from V and 4 bases from J, with 17 bases between. Germline V lookup: CDR1 DFQATT, CDR2 SNEGSKA (reference sequence). This CDR3 has 14 amino acids. General study points: Samples sharing a preparation batch grouped tightly together when assessed by F measure. Roughly five TRBV segments appeared more often in patients than in controls, and TRBV5-6, TRBV5-1 and TRBV20-1 were among these. Relative to controls, patients with multiple sclerosis showed significantly lower normalized Chao1 diversity.

Presence of unique molecular identifiers characterized the TCR beta cDNA libraries. T cells, about 0.95 to 10 million of them, yielded about half a million cDNA molecules. TCRdb reprocessed the PCR reads with MiXCR, giving one entry per CDR3 protein. The table has 350,000 to 450,000 distinct CDR3 sequences, around 33% seen once. The specimen sequenced was blood. This rearrangement joins TRBV20-1 to TRBJ2-3; maybe TRBD2 (5 bases). This clonotype was obtained from a girl aged 5 to 17 with multiple sclerosis. The CDR3 nucleotides read TGCAGTGCAGGACTCACCCTTGGCGCAGATACGCAGTATTTT. Amino acids: CSAGLTLGADTQYF.